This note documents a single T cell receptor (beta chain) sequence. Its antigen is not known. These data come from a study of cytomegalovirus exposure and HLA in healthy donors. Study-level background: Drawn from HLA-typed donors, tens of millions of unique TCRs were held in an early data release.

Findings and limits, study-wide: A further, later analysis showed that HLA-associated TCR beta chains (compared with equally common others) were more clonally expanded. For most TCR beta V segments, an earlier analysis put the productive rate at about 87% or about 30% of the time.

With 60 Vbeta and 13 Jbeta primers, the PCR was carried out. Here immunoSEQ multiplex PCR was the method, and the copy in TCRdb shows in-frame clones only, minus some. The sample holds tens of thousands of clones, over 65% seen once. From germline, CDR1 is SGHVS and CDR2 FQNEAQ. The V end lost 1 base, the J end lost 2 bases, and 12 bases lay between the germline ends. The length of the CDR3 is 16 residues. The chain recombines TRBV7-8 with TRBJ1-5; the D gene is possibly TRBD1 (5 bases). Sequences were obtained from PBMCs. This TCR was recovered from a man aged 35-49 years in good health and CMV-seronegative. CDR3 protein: CASSLEQGTRNQPQHF. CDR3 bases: TGTGCCAGCAGCTTAGAGCAGGGTACCCGCAATCAGCCCCAGCATTTT.